The rows below give T cell receptor beta chains drawn from one sample of a study of blood T cell repertoires in COVID-19. Sequencing was performed with immunoSEQ multiplex PCR; in TCRdb, only in-frame clones are kept and a portion is missing. This sample has 200,000 to 250,000 clones, with 80% to 90% found just once. Sequencing input: peripheral blood. These receptors were collected from a man aged 25 to 45 with active or convalescent COVID-19. Both conserved end residues are part of each CDR3. Fields, in order: J gene, D gene, clone size, V gene, CDR3 DNA, CDR3 protein. D genes are given only for firm matches. Some rows have no size entry. The others give once, few or many, or a class for an expanded clone.

J: TRBJ2-3; D: TRBD2; size: NA; V: TRBV6-4; DNA: TGTGCCAGCAGTGACACTAGCGGGGGAGTAGGTACGCAGTATTTT; CDR3: CASSDTSGGVGTQYF
J: TRBJ1-2; D: TRBD1; size: NA; V: TRBV6-5; DNA: TGTGCCAGCAGTAGACGGGACAGGGCGAATGGCTACACCTTC; CDR3: CASSRRDRANGYTF
J: TRBJ1-1; D: NA; size: once; V: TRBV7-3; DNA: TGTGCCAGCAGCTTTACAGGGACCTCTGAAGCTTTCTTT; CDR3: CASSFTGTSEAFF
J: TRBJ1-5; D: TRBD1; size: NA; V: TRBV15; DNA: TGTGCCACCGAGGACAGGCTATCTTGGCCCCAGCATTTT; CDR3: CATEDRLSWPQHF
J: TRBJ2-5; D: TRBD2; size: NA; V: TRBV18; DNA: TGTGCCAGCTCACCCACGGGACTAGCGGGGTTAGAGACCCAGTACTTC; CDR3: CASSPTGLAGLETQYF
J: TRBJ2-7; D: TRBD1; size: NA; V: TRBV19; DNA: TGTGCCAGTAGTTCAGACAGGGACCGAGCCGAGCAGTACTTC; CDR3: CASSSDRDRAEQYF
J: TRBJ2-7; D: TRBD1; size: NA; V: TRBV28; DNA: TGTGCCAGCAGTTTATTAGGCACAGGGGTTGGGGAGCAGTACTTC; CDR3: CASSLLGTGVGEQYF
J: TRBJ1-5; D: TRBD1; size: once; V: TRBV27; DNA: TGTGCCAGCAGTCAGAAAGGGACAGGATTCAATCAGCCCCAGCATTTT; CDR3: CASSQKGTGFNQPQHF
J: TRBJ1-5; D: NA; size: NA; V: TRBV19; DNA: TGTGCCAGTAGTATATGGAGCCATAGCAATCAGCCCCAGCATTTT; CDR3: CASSIWSHSNQPQHF
J: TRBJ1-1; D: TRBD1; size: NA; V: TRBV4-3; DNA: TGCGCCAGCAGCCAAGGGACAGGGGGTTCGATTAACACTGAAGCTTTCTTT; CDR3: CASSQGTGGSINTEAFF
J: TRBJ2-7; D: TRBD1; size: NA; V: TRBV2; DNA: TGTGCCAGCGGGCACAGGGGAGCCTTCCACGAGCAGTACTTC; CDR3: CASGHRGAFHEQYF
J: TRBJ2-3; D: NA; size: NA; V: TRBV12-3/TRBV12-4; DNA: TGTGCCAGCAGTTTGGGCCTACGAGATACGCAGTATTTT; CDR3: CASSLGLRDTQYF
J: TRBJ2-5; D: NA; size: NA; V: TRBV11-2; DNA: TGTGCCAGCAGCTTAGTCCTTTACGCGGAAGGACAAGAGACCCAGTACTTC; CDR3: CASSLVLYAEGQETQYF
J: TRBJ2-3; D: NA; size: NA; V: TRBV7-2; DNA: TGTGCCAGCAGCTCCATGTTGGATACGCAGTATTTT; CDR3: CASSSMLDTQYF
J: TRBJ1-1; D: NA; size: NA; V: TRBV4-1; DNA: TGCGCCAGCAGCCAAAACAGGGTCAACACTGAAGCTTTCTTT; CDR3: CASSQNRVNTEAFF
J: TRBJ2-3; D: NA; size: NA; V: TRBV12-2; DNA: TGTGCAAGTCGCCGACAGGGGTGCTATTTGGATACGCAGTATTTT; CDR3: CASRRQGCYLDTQYF
J: TRBJ1-1; D: NA; size: NA; V: TRBV30; DNA: TGTGCCTGCCGTCCCTCTATTCCTGAAGCTTTCTTT; CDR3: CACRPSIPEAFF
J: TRBJ1-1; D: TRBD1; size: NA; V: TRBV5-6; DNA: TGTGCCAGCAGCTTGTTTGGGACAGGGTTCTTTGAAGCTTTCTTT; CDR3: CASSLFGTGFFEAFF
J: TRBJ2-7; D: TRBD2; size: NA; V: TRBV10-3; DNA: TGTGCCATCAGTGAGAGACTAGCGACCTACGAGCAGTACTTC; CDR3: CAISERLATYEQYF
J: TRBJ1-2; D: NA; size: many; V: TRBV11-2; DNA: TGTGCCAGCAGCGGGGCGGGGTATGGCTACACCTTC; CDR3: CASSGAGYGYTF
J: TRBJ2-1; D: TRBD2; size: NA; V: TRBV15; DNA: TGTGCCACCAGCAGGGGACTAGAATCGCGCTATGAGCAGTTCTTC; CDR3: CATSRGLESRYEQFF
J: TRBJ2-1; D: TRBD1; size: NA; V: TRBV24-1; DNA: TGTGCCACCAGTGATTCCATCCCCCGGGACAGAACCTACAATGAGCAGTTCTTC; CDR3: CATSDSIPRDRTYNEQFF
J: TRBJ2-2; D: NA; size: NA; V: TRBV24-1; DNA: TGTGCCACCAGTGGGCTAGCCCCCGGGGAGCTGTTTTTT; CDR3: CATSGLAPGELFF
J: TRBJ1-6; D: NA; size: few; V: TRBV27; DNA: TGTGCCAGCAGCGAACGACAGAACCAGGGATCACCCCTCCACTTT; CDR3: CASSERQNQGSPLHF
J: TRBJ1-2; D: TRBD1; size: NA; V: TRBV6-2/TRBV6-3; DNA: TGTGCCAGCAGTCATCCGACAGGGTTTAACTATGGCTACACCTTC; CDR3: CASSHPTGFNYGYTF
J: TRBJ1-5; D: NA; size: NA; V: TRBV2; DNA: TGTGCCAGCAGTCAACAGTTCAATCAGCCCCAGCATTTT; CDR3: CASSQQFNQPQHF
J: TRBJ1-6; D: NA; size: NA; V: TRBV9; DNA: TGTGCCAGCAGCGTAGACTCTTATAATTCACCCCTCCACTTT; CDR3: CASSVDSYNSPLHF
J: TRBJ2-1; D: TRBD2; size: NA; V: TRBV9; DNA: TGTGCCAGCAGCGTAGGATCCGGGACTAGCGGGACGGGTGAGCAGTTCTTC; CDR3: CASSVGSGTSGTGEQFF
J: TRBJ1-3; D: NA; size: NA; V: TRBV6-5; DNA: TGTGCCAGCAGCCGTGGAAACACCATATATTTT; CDR3: CASSRGNTIYF
J: TRBJ2-6; D: NA; size: NA; V: TRBV24-1; DNA: TGTGCCACCAGTGGGAGGGGGCAAGTTGGGGCCAACGTCCTGACTTTC; CDR3: CATSGRGQVGANVLTF
J: TRBJ2-7; D: TRBD1; size: NA; V: TRBV27; DNA: TGTGCCATATCACGGACAGGCAACTCCTACGAGCAGTACTTC; CDR3: CAISRTGNSYEQYF
J: TRBJ2-7; D: TRBD2; size: NA; V: TRBV6-5; DNA: TGTGCCAGCAGTCCCCCGGGACTAGGGGCCTACGAGCAGTACTTC; CDR3: CASSPPGLGAYEQYF
J: TRBJ2-5; D: NA; size: once; V: TRBV6-2/TRBV6-3; DNA: TGTGCCAGCAGTTACTTGGGCCCTCAGACCCAGTACTTC; CDR3: CASSYLGPQTQYF
J: TRBJ1-5; D: TRBD1; size: NA; V: TRBV4-2; DNA: TGTGCCAGCAGCCTAAGCCGGTCGGGACAGGGGATCCCCGACCTTTTT; CDR3: CASSLSRSGQGIPDLF
J: TRBJ2-7; D: TRBD2; size: NA; V: TRBV5-6; DNA: TGTGCCAGCAGCCTGAGGGGCGGGAGCAGCTCCTACGAGCAGTACTTC; CDR3: CASSLRGGSSSYEQYF